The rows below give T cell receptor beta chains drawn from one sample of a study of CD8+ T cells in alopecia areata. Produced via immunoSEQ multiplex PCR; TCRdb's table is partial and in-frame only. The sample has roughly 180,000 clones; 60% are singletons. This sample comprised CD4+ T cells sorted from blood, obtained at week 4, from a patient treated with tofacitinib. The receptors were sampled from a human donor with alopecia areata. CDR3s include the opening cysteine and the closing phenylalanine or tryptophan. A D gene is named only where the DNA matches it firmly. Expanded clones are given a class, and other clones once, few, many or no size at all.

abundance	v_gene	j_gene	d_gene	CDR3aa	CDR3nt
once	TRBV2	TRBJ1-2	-	CASSVGGYGYTF	TGTGCCAGCAGTGTAGGGGGGTATGGCTACACCTTC
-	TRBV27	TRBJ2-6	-	CASSLWGPASGANVLTF	TGTGCCAGCAGTTTATGGGGTCCAGCCTCTGGGGCCAACGTCCTGACTTTC
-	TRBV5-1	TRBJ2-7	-	CASSPGPLDEQYF	TGCGCCAGCAGCCCAGGGCCCCTGGACGAGCAGTACTTC
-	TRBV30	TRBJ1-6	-	CAWRHYNSPLHF	TGTGCCTGGAGACACTATAATTCACCCCTCCACTTT
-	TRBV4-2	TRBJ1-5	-	CASSQERTVNQPQHF	TGTGCCAGCAGCCAAGAGCGGACAGTAAATCAGCCCCAGCATTTT
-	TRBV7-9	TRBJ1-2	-	CASSQEYGYTF	TGTGCCAGCAGTCAAGAGTATGGCTACACCTTC
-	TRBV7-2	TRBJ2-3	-	CASSQDNIDTQYF	TGTGCCAGCAGCCAGGATAATATAGATACGCAGTATTTT
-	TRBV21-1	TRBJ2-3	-	CASSNPGTSLLTDTQYF	TGTGCCAGCAGCAACCCCGGGACTAGCCTTCTCACGGATACGCAGTATTTT
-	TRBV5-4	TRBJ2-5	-	CASSLDGRVGEQYF	TGTGCCAGCAGCTTGGACGGCAGGGTGGGAGAGCAGTACTTC
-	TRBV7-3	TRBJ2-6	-	CASRGGGNVLTF	TGTGCCAGCCGAGGGGGAGGCAACGTCCTGACTTTC
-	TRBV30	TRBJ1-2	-	CAWSPGNYGYTF	TGTGCCTGGAGTCCGGGGAACTATGGCTACACCTTC
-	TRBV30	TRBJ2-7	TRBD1	CAWSPRTGDEQYF	TGTGCCTGGAGTCCGCGGACAGGGGACGAGCAGTACTTC
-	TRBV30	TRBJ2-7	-	CAWSVWSGTYEQYF	TGTGCCTGGAGTGTATGGTCAGGGACCTACGAGCAGTACTTC
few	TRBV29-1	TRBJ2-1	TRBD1	CSVGERGDRGLYNEQFF	TGCAGCGTCGGTGAAAGGGGTGACAGGGGACTCTACAATGAGCAGTTCTTC
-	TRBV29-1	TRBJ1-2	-	CSVDRSPMGGYTF	TGCAGCGTTGACAGGTCCCCTATGGGTGGCTACACCTTC
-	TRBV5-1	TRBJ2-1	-	CASSLVGRVDEQFF	TGCGCCAGCAGCTTGGTGGGCAGGGTAGACGAGCAGTTCTTC
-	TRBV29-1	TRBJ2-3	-	CSLRARTDSDTQYF	TGCAGTCTCCGAGCCCGGACTGATTCAGATACGCAGTATTTT
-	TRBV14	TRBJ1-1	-	CASSFRGAEAFF	TGTGCCAGCAGCTTTAGGGGAGCTGAAGCTTTCTTT
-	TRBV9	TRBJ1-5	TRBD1	CASSGQGMGNQPQHF	TGTGCCAGCAGCGGACAGGGGATGGGCAATCAGCCCCAGCATTTT
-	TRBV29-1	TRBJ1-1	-	CSVGRRANPEAFF	TGCAGCGTTGGCCGCAGGGCAAACCCTGAAGCTTTCTTT
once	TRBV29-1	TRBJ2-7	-	CSVGEVGQGSYEQYF	TGCAGCGTTGGCGAGGTGGGGCAGGGTTCCTACGAGCAGTACTTC
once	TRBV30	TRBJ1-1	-	CAWISMNTEAFF	TGTGCCTGGATTTCCATGAACACTGAAGCTTTCTTT
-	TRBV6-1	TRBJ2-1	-	CASKPGGQYNEQFF	TGTGCCAGCAAGCCAGGCGGGCAGTACAATGAGCAGTTCTTC
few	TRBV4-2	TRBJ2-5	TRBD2	CASSQDTASGGTETQYF	TGTGCCAGCAGCCAAGATACCGCTAGCGGGGGGACGGAGACCCAGTACTTC
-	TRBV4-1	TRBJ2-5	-	CASSQDAGLGTQYF	TGCGCCAGCAGCCAAGATGCCGGTCTCGGGACCCAGTACTTC
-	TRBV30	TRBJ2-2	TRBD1	CAWSVLTGGGGGELFF	TGTGCCTGGAGTGTCCTTACAGGGGGAGGTGGCGGGGAGCTGTTTTTT
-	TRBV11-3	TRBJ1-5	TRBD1	CASSSPGQGTVSNQPQHF	TGTGCCAGCAGCTCTCCGGGACAGGGGACCGTTAGCAATCAGCCCCAGCATTTT
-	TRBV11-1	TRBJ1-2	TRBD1	CASSQDRVDGYTF	TGTGCCAGCAGCCAAGACAGGGTCGATGGCTACACCTTC
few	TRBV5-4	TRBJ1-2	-	CASSLSGSSGYTF	TGTGCCAGCAGCTTATCGGGTTCGTCCGGCTACACCTTC